This passage covers 26 T cell receptor beta chains from one sample sequenced in a study of PD-1 blockade in classical Hodgkin lymphoma (dated by TCRdb to 2020 to 2022). The protocol used for the library was the immunoSEQ multiplex PCR assay. Here the immuneACCESS table is served through TCRdb, limited to in-frame sequences with V and J called. Missing clones are a known gap in these copies; in checked studies unresolved V genes cover under half, and the rest lacks a known reason. Recorded for this sample are approximately 19,000 clones; 70% to 80% of them occurred a single time. The ten largest account for roughly 42% of the sample. The time point label on this specimen signifies: cycle 2 day 1 (C2D1) of nivolumab. All trial patients had relapsed after autologous stem cell transplantation, with cohorts A, B and C differing in prior brentuximab vedotin exposure. The source material was peripheral blood mononuclear cells (PBMCs), sampled before the second cycle of nivolumab. These receptors all stem from a human donor with classical Hodgkin lymphoma.

The gene calls are TRBV10-1 and TRBJ2-2; D is tentatively TRBD1 or TRBD2 (6 bases each). In germline, CDR1 is WNHNN, CDR2 SYGVQD (reference sequence). V lost 4 bases and J 6 bases, leaving 15 bases between the germline ends. The CDR3 runs 15 residues. The CDR3 DNA is TGCGCCAGCAGTGTAACGGGGGCGCGGGCCGGGGAGCTGTTTTTT. Protein sequence: CASSVTGARAGELFF.

V and J are TRBV6-5 and TRBJ1-3; 8 bases fit TRBD1. The CDR3 sequence is 16 residues long. J gave up 0 bases and V 2 bases, and 3 bases lay outside the gene matches. The V gene's germline CDR1 is MNHEY and CDR2 SVGAGI. CDR3: CASSYRTGTSGNTIYF. CDR3 bases: TGTGCCAGCAGTTACCGGACAGGGACCTCTGGAAACACCATATATTTT.

This clone was seen only a few times. The CDR3 region has the DNA TGTGCCAGCAGCGACGGGGGTTTGGAGACCCAGTACTTC. Protein product: CASSDGGLETQYF. V is TRBV7-7 and J is TRBJ2-5; D perhaps matches TRBD2 (6 bases). Germline V gene lookup returns CDR1 SSHAT and CDR2 FNYEAQ (reference sequence). The CDR3 has 13 amino acids. The V and J ends lost 5 bases and 5 bases respectively, with 12 bases between them.

CDR3 nucleotides: TGTGCCAGCAGTGCACTAACAGGGGGCCGCTACAATGAGCAGTTCTTC. It is translated as CASSALTGGRYNEQFF. The chain combines TRBV27 with TRBJ2-1, with 9 bases matching TRBD1. V shed 5 bases and J 3 bases; nucleotides not matched to a gene: 8. The CDR3 contains 16 residues. Germline CDR1 reads MNHEY; CDR2 reads SMNVEV (reference sequence).

The chain employs TRBV7-9 and TRBJ2-7, with D possibly being TRBD1 (6 bases). The CDR3 totals 15 residues. V was trimmed by 5 bases and J by 9 bases, leaving 23 bases between them. Germline V CDR1 and CDR2: SEHNR, FQNEAQ (reference sequence). CDR3 DNA: TGTGCCAGCAGCCCACCCCAGGGGATAGGGGGATGGCAGTACTTC. This encodes CASSPPQGIGGWQYF.

This CDR3 reads CSARLQYEQYF. CDR3 in DNA: TGCAGTGCTAGATTACAGTACGAGCAGTACTTC. The chain joins TRBV20-1 to TRBJ2-7; D uncertain. Per the germline V gene, CDR1 is DFQATT and CDR2 is SNEGSKA (reference sequence). The germline V and J ends were trimmed by 2 bases and 4 bases, with 6 bases remaining between them. This CDR3 has 11 residues.

The chain links TRBV25-1 to TRBJ1-2; D possibly corresponds to TRBD1 (5 bases). The V gene's germline CDR1 is MGHDK and CDR2 SYGVNS. Trimming cost V 8 bases and J 7 bases, with 14 bases left between them. This CDR3 is 12 amino acids long. CDR3 amino acids: CASHSGSSGYTF. CDR3 coding DNA: TGTGCCAGCCATTCAGGGTCGAGTGGCTACACCTTC.

V gene TRBV19 combines with J gene TRBJ1-1, with TRBD1 identical over 11 bases. The CDR3 is 15 residues long. The V segment lost 4 bases and the J segment 5 bases; nucleotides outside the gene matches: 6. The V gene's germline CDR1 is LNHDA and CDR2 SQIVND (reference sequence). The DNA for the CDR3 is TGTGCCAGTAGTACCCCCGGGACAGGGGGGACTGAAGCTTTCTTT. It yields the protein CASSTPGTGGTEAFF.

The rearrangement joins TRBV5-1 to TRBJ1-5; D gene uncertain. Germline V gene sequence: CDR1 SGHRS, CDR2 YFSETQ. Trimming took 0 bases from V and 1 from J, leaving 11 bases between them. The CDR3 is made up of 16 amino acids. The CDR3 is CASSLGGGGSNQPQHF. The CDR3 DNA sequence: TGCGCCAGCAGCTTGGGGGGAGGCGGGAGCAATCAGCCCCAGCATTTT.

This sequence joins TRBV4-1 and TRBJ2-1; D unclear. Germline CDR1 is MGHRA and CDR2 is YSYEKL. The CDR3 length is 17 residues. V lost 1 base and J 0 bases, leaving 13 bases between the germline ends. The CDR3 protein is CASSQALDQSSYNEQFF. CDR3 in DNA: TGCGCCAGCAGCCAAGCTCTTGACCAGAGCTCCTACAATGAGCAGTTCTTC.

V gene TRBV6-6 combines with J gene TRBJ1-5, with D unresolved. Per the germline V gene, CDR1 is MNHNY and CDR2 is SVGAGI (reference sequence). The CDR3 runs to 16 residues. V was shortened by 6 bases and J by 4 bases, with 19 bases between the two germline ends. CDR3 DNA sequence: TGTGCCAGCAGCATCTCTACCGGGGAACCTAATCAGCCCCAGCATTTT. It is translated as CASSISTGEPNQPQHF.

The chain joins TRBV30 to TRBJ2-7, with TRBD2 as a possible D gene (5 bases). The CDR3 extends over 15 amino acids. V lost 0 bases to trimming and J lost 7 bases, with 19 bases between them. Germline CDR1 GTSNPN, CDR2 SVGIG (reference sequence). As DNA, the CDR3 is TGTGCCTGGAGTGTAGAAAGTGCATTTTCGGGGGAGCAGTACTTC. Amino acids: CAWSVESAFSGEQYF.

This chain joins TRBV6-1 and TRBJ2-7, with D hard to call. The CDR3 loop spans 14 amino acids. Germline CDR1 and CDR2: MNHNS and SASEGT. V lost 6 bases to trimming and J lost 4 bases, with 16 bases between them. The CDR3 here is CASRNNVALYEQYF. CDR3 bases: TGTGCCAGCAGGAATAACGTAGCACTTTACGAGCAGTACTTC.

The chain has TRBV19 and TRBJ2-1; D is unclear. Trimming took 3 bases from V and 8 from J, leaving 14 bases between them. The CDR3 covers 14 residues. The germline V gene has CDR1 LNHDA and CDR2 SQIVND (reference sequence). The CDR3 DNA reads as TGTGCCAGTAGTATCGCTGCCGTGGTTTATGAGCAGTTCTTC. Translation gives CASSIAAVVYEQFF.

J is TRBJ1-3 and V is TRBV10-3, with 9 bases matching TRBD1. Germline assignment: CDR1 ENHRY and CDR2 SYGVKD. The J segment lost 4 bases and the V segment lost 4 bases, leaving 8 bases of the junction unmatched. CDR3 size: 16 residues. The CDR3 DNA reads TGTGCCATCAGTGCCCGACAGGGGGGCTCCGGAAACACCATATATTTT. Protein product: CAISARQGGSGNTIYF.

This clone was counted between two and nine times. The J gene is TRBJ1-1, the V gene TRBV20-1; no clear D gene. V lost 3 bases and J lost 3, with 2 bases in between. Germline CDR1 DFQATT, CDR2 SNEGSKA (reference sequence). This CDR3 has 10 residues. In nucleotides, the CDR3 is TGCAGTGCTAGCGACACTGAAGCTTTCTTT. This gives the protein CSASDTEAFF.

The chain uses TRBV2 and TRBJ2-4, with D perhaps assigned TRBD1 or TRBD2 (6 bases each). CDR3 size: 16 residues. Germline V lookup: CDR1 SNHLY, CDR2 FYNNEI. Trimming shortened V by 1 base and J by 6 bases, and 16 bases separated the two germline ends. The CDR3: CASSEEGTGAPNIQYF. For the CDR3, the DNA is TGTGCCAGCAGTGAAGAAGGGACGGGGGCCCCAAACATTCAGTACTTC. The variable domain in full, completed from reference TRBV2 and TRBJ2-4, reads EPEVTQTPSHQVTQMGQEVILRCVPISNHLYFYWYRQILGQKVEFLVSFYNNEISEKSEIFDDQFSVERPDGSNFTLKIRSTKLEDSAMYFCASSEEGTGAPNIQYFGAGTRLSVL.

This chain connects TRBV19 to TRBJ2-6; the D is unclear. This CDR3 region has 16 residues. The V gene's germline CDR1 is LNHDA and CDR2 SQIVND (reference sequence). Trimming removed 3 bases from V and 0 bases from J, with 9 bases in between. In nucleotides, the CDR3 is TGTGCCAGTAGTATTCTGACGGTCTCTGGGGCCAACGTCCTGACTTTC. Protein: CASSILTVSGANVLTF.

The chain joins TRBV18 to TRBJ2-3, with D perhaps TRBD2 (6 bases). Germline V gene lookup returns CDR1 KGHSH and CDR2 LQKENI. V lost 4 bases, J lost 5 bases, and 10 bases lay in between. CDR3 size: 13 residues. The chain's CDR3 is CASSLRREDTQYF. CDR3 nucleotide sequence: TGTGCCAGCTCACTACGGAGGGAAGATACGCAGTATTTT.

The V gene is TRBV7-9, the J gene TRBJ2-1; possibly TRBD1 for D (5 bases). Germline V lookup: CDR1 SEHNR, CDR2 FQNEAQ (reference sequence). The CDR3 covers 16 residues. With 5 bases removed from V and 5 bases from J, the gap between germline ends came to 19 bases. The chain's CDR3 is CASSPGQGREDNEQFF. CDR3 sequence (DNA): TGTGCCAGCAGCCCTGGCCAGGGTAGGGAAGACAATGAGCAGTTCTTC.

The V call is TRBV7-9, the J call TRBJ1-2; D is unclear. V was clipped by 0 bases and J by 0 bases, with 14 bases between them. The CDR3 is 17 residues long. The germline V gene has CDR1 SEHNR and CDR2 FQNEAQ (reference sequence). Here the CDR3 DNA reads TGTGCCAGCAGCTTAGCGCTTTCGGGTGAAGCTAACTATGGCTACACCTTC. The encoded protein is CASSLALSGEANYGYTF.

The V gene is TRBV11-3, the J gene TRBJ1-1; possibly TRBD1 for D (5 bases). In germline, CDR1 is SGHNT, CDR2 YENEEA. The CDR3 spans 13 residues. The V end was cut by 7 bases, the J end by 8 bases, with 17 bases between. CDR3: CASTPGPTSEAFF. The CDR3 DNA sequence: TGTGCCAGCACTCCGGGACCGACTTCCGAAGCTTTCTTT.

The chain links TRBV16 to TRBJ2-7; D gene uncertain. The CDR3 extends over 14 amino acids. CDR1 KGHSY and CDR2 FQNENV come from the germline V gene. V shed 0 bases and J shed 4 bases, with 10 bases lying between them. CDR3 nucleotides: TGTGCCAGCAGCCAATCGATAGGCTTTTACGAGCAGTACTTC. It yields the protein CASSQSIGFYEQYF.

The chain combines TRBV30 with TRBJ2-7, with D perhaps TRBD1 (5 bases). The V gene's germline CDR1 is GTSNPN and CDR2 SVGIG (reference sequence). Deletions cut 0 bases from V and 7 bases from J, with 10 bases between. This CDR3 region has 12 residues. CDR3 in DNA: TGTGCCTGGAGTGTAGGGGTAGGAGAGCAGTACTTC. It yields the protein CAWSVGVGEQYF.

The rearrangement links TRBV6-6 to TRBJ2-3, with D maybe TRBD2 (6 bases). V was pared by 6 bases and J by 4 bases, with 17 bases between. From germline, CDR1 is MNHNY and CDR2 SVGAGI (reference sequence). There are 15 residues in the CDR3. CDR3 nucleotides: TGTGCCAGCAGAAACGGGCGGGAAGATTCAGATACGCAGTATTTT. It yields the protein CASRNGREDSDTQYF.

This sequence joins TRBV19 and TRBJ1-2; 12 bases are shared with TRBD1. The ends lost 3 bases at V and 4 bases at J; junction bases unmatched: 6. The CDR3 extends over 16 amino acids. CDR1 is LNHDA, CDR2 SQIVND, per germline (reference sequence). The CDR3 sequence is CASSMGTGGSGYGYTF. The CDR3 region has the DNA TGTGCCAGTAGTATGGGGACAGGGGGCAGCGGCTATGGCTACACCTTC.